What follows are 13 T cell receptor beta chains derived from one specimen sequenced in a study of blood T cell repertoires in COVID-19. The table came from immunoSEQ multiplex PCR; TCRdb's copy has only in-frame clones and leaves some out. In the table there are about 300,000 clones, 85% of which are singletons. Sequencing was carried out using peripheral blood. These receptors all stem from a human donor in a cohort sampled during active COVID-19.

This clone was counted between two and nine times. The chain joins TRBV9 to TRBJ2-3, with TRBD2 matching 7 bases. CDR1 is SGDLS, CDR2 YYNGEE, per germline. V lost 4 bases to trimming and J lost 4 bases; unmatched junction nucleotides: 9. CDR3 length equals 15 residues. The CDR3 DNA is TGTGCCAGCAGCCCCCAGATTGGGGGGGCAGATACGCAGTATTTT. Residues: CASSPQIGGADTQYF.

The chain combines TRBV30 with TRBJ2-7, with 12 bases fitting TRBD1. Germline CDR1 GTSNPN, CDR2 SVGIG (reference sequence). Trimming took 3 bases from V and 4 from J; bases not matched to a gene: 4. The CDR3 is 14 residues long. CDR3 sequence: CAWSRGQGAYEQYF. The CDR3 DNA follows: TGTGCCTGGAGCCGGGGACAGGGGGCTTACGAGCAGTACTTC.

The rearrangement links TRBV24-1 to TRBJ2-2, with a tentative D call TRBD2 (5 bases). V was trimmed by 9 bases and J by 5 bases, leaving 12 bases between them. Germline values: CDR1 KGHDR, CDR2 SFDVKD. The CDR3 has 13 residues. CDR3 protein: CATEAEGTGELFF. CDR3 coding DNA: TGTGCCACCGAGGCAGAGGGAACCGGGGAGCTGTTTTTT.

This rearrangement joins TRBV4-3 to TRBJ1-3; D uncertain. Germline V gives CDR1 LGHNA, CDR2 YSLEER. This CDR3 contains 15 residues. Trimming stripped 6 bases from V and 3 bases from J, with 15 bases between. The CDR3 is CASSSSTTFGNTIYF. CDR3 nucleotides: TGCGCCAGCAGTTCATCCACGACATTTGGAAACACCATATATTTT.

The chain joins TRBV11-2 to TRBJ2-1, with 7 bases identical to TRBD1. The germline V gene encodes CDR1 SGHAT and CDR2 FQNNGV. The V segment lost 3 bases and the J segment 0 bases; nucleotides outside the gene matches: 8. CDR3 length equals 17 residues. This CDR3 reads CASSFRQGNPSYNEQFF. Here the CDR3 DNA reads TGTGCCAGCAGCTTCCGACAGGGCAACCCCTCCTACAATGAGCAGTTCTTC.

In this sample, this clone turned up a few times. The chain couples TRBV19 to TRBJ2-3; D is perhaps TRBD1 (7 bases). Germline-derived CDR1 and CDR2 are LNHDA and SQIVND (reference sequence). The V end was cut by 6 bases, the J end by 3 bases, with 19 bases between. The CDR3 covers 16 residues. CDR3 residues: CASRESAGQLTDTQYF. The CDR3 region has the DNA TGTGCCAGTAGAGAGAGTGCGGGACAGCTAACAGATACGCAGTATTTT.

V is TRBV7-2 and J is TRBJ2-7, with D possibly TRBD1 on 5 matching bases. Germline CDR1 SGHTA, CDR2 FQGNSA. The CDR3 has 13 residues. The V and J ends lost 3 bases and 4 bases respectively, with 10 bases between them. CDR3 nucleotides: TGTGCCAGCAGCTTCGGACACACTTACGAGCAGTACTTC. Translation gives CASSFGHTYEQYF.

Turning to this clone: The sample holds other DNA sequences that translate to the same CDR3. This chain joins TRBV19 and TRBJ2-1, with 8 nucleotides matching TRBD2. Trimming took 3 bases from V and 4 from J; bases not matched to a gene: 2. This CDR3 contains 14 residues. CDR1 LNHDA and CDR2 SQIVND come from the germline V gene (reference sequence). Here the CDR3 reads CASSIGTRYNEQFF. CDR3 DNA sequence: TGTGCCAGTAGTATCGGGACTAGGTACAATGAGCAGTTCTTC. Together with reference TRBV19 and TRBJ2-1, the CDR3 gives the full variable domain: DGGITQSPKYLFRKEGQNVTLSCEQNLNHDAMYWYRQDPGQGLRLIYYSQIVNDFQKGDIAEGYSVSREKKESFPLTVTSAQKNPTAFYLCASSIGTRYNEQFFGPGTRLTVL.

The rearrangement uses TRBV7-9 and TRBJ1-6, with D tentatively TRBD1 (6 bases). V was clipped by 6 bases and J by 9 bases, with 12 bases between them. The CDR3 sequence is 13 residues long. Germline CDR1 is SEHNR and CDR2 is FQNEAQ (reference sequence). Here the CDR3 reads CASRLDRFSPLHF. The CDR3 bases are TGTGCCAGCAGACTAGACAGGTTTTCACCCCTCCACTTT.

The rearrangement joins TRBV7-8 to TRBJ2-3; D perhaps matches TRBD1 (6 bases). Germline V gives CDR1 SGHVS, CDR2 FQNEAQ. There are 16 residues in the CDR3. V gave up 1 base and J gave up 9 bases, with 20 bases separating them. The CDR3 region has the DNA TGTGCCAGCAGCTTAGAAAGGGGGTGGTTCCCCTCCACGCAGTATTTT. Protein sequence: CASSLERGWFPSTQYF.

V gene TRBV2 combines with J gene TRBJ2-4, with D possibly TRBD1 on 6 matching bases. The germline V and J ends were trimmed by 6 bases and 1 base, with 22 bases remaining between them. From germline, CDR1 is SNHLY and CDR2 FYNNEI. The CDR3 loop spans 18 amino acids. The CDR3 is CASRGTGTWSLAKNIQYF. CDR3 in DNA: TGTGCCAGCAGGGGGACCGGGACATGGTCTTTGGCCAAAAACATTCAGTACTTC.

This clone was counted once. The chain uses TRBV6-5 and TRBJ1-1; D is undetermined. From germline, CDR1 is MNHEY and CDR2 SVGAGI. V dropped 0 bases and J dropped 5 bases, with 7 bases sitting between them. The CDR3 has 13 residues. CDR3 residues: CASSYSTKTEAFF. The CDR3 coding sequence is TGTGCCAGCAGTTACTCGACTAAAACTGAAGCTTTCTTT.

This clone was counted a single time. This rearrangement joins TRBV6-2 or TRBV6-3 to TRBJ2-4; possible D gene TRBD2, 5 bases. The V gene lost 2 bases and the J gene lost 15 bases, with 17 bases spanning the gap. Germline V gene data show CDR1 as MNHEY and CDR2 as SVGEGT. This CDR3 is built from 13 residues. The CDR3 is CASSYPGLLVRYF. The CDR3 region has the DNA TGTGCCAGCAGTTACCCTGGACTTTTGGTGCGGTACTTC.